The 5 T cell receptor beta chains below all came from one sample that was sequenced in a study of response to subunit inactivated influenza vaccine. TCRdb reanalysed the RT-PCR reads using MiXCR and keeps one entry per CDR3 protein. The sample has hundreds of thousands of distinct CDR3 sequences; around 8% are singletons. The material was PBMCs from blood, obtained less than 25 months after vaccination. The source is a man aged 50-75 years who received an inactivated influenza vaccine.

This clonotype appeared many times. The chain couples TRBV28 to TRBJ2-3, with no clear D. The length of the CDR3 is 12 residues. CDR1 MDHEN and CDR2 SYDVKM come from the germline V gene. V was clipped by 3 bases and J by 8 bases, with 9 bases between them. The CDR3 loop is CASSLTPSTQYF. CDR3 DNA sequence: TGTGCCAGCAGTTTGACCCCCTCTACGCAGTATTTT.

This sequence joins TRBV5-1 and TRBJ2-1; D is undetermined. V gave up 2 bases and J gave up 8 bases, with 8 bases separating them. This CDR3 is 12 amino acids long. Germline-derived CDR1 and CDR2 are SGHRS and YFSETQ. The CDR3 here is CASSFVSHEQFF. The CDR3 region has the DNA TGCGCCAGCAGCTTTGTTTCCCATGAGCAGTTCTTC.

The gene calls are TRBV30 and TRBJ2-2; TRBD1 agrees at 7 bases. V gave up 2 bases and J gave up 0 bases; unmatched junction bases: 6. This CDR3 comprises 16 residues. Germline CDR1 and CDR2: GTSNPN and SVGIG (reference sequence). CDR3 sequence reads: CAWSPKTGTNTGELFF. As DNA, the CDR3 is TGTGCCTGGAGTCCCAAGACAGGGACGAACACCGGGGAGCTGTTTTTT.

This clonotype was recorded at least ten times. In DNA, the CDR3 is TGTGCCAGCAGTGAGCTGACAGGGGCAAATCAGCCCCAGCATTTT. Protein sequence: CASSELTGANQPQHF. The chain recombines TRBV2 with TRBJ1-5; 8 nucleotides line up with TRBD1. V was pared by 3 bases and J by 4 bases, with 5 bases of the junction left unmatched. The CDR3 has 15 residues. Germline lookup yields CDR1 SNHLY and CDR2 FYNNEI.

This clonotype was seen only a few times. The rearrangement joins TRBV27 to TRBJ1-4; D is perhaps TRBD1 (6 bases). With 6 bases removed from V and 8 bases from J, the gap between germline ends came to 19 bases. The CDR3 covers 15 residues. Germline loops: CDR1 MNHEY, CDR2 SMNVEV (reference sequence). CDR3: CASRKLNRDGEKLFF. As DNA, the CDR3 is TGTGCCAGCAGAAAACTAAACAGGGATGGCGAAAAACTGTTTTTT.